Listed below are T cell receptor beta chains from one sample, sequenced in a study of T-cell memory formation after mild COVID-19. TCRdb analysed the 5' RACE reads with MiXCR anew, one entry per CDR3 protein. The sample holds about 160,000 distinct CDR3 sequences, 31% seen once. The specimen was PBMCs or a T cell subset sorted from them (not recorded which). These receptors came from an adult woman who had mild COVID-19 (a few samples of this study predate the infection). Cell type and time point are not known. The CDR3 runs from the conserved cysteine through the conserved F or W. A D gene is named only where the DNA matches it firmly. The size of a clone is reported for some rows only, either as once, few or many, or as a class for expanded clones.

d_call	v_call	j_call	clone_size	cdr3_aa	cdr3_nt
TRBD1	TRBV14	TRBJ1-1	once	CASSPGQGWAEAFF	TGTGCCAGCAGCCCTGGACAGGGTTGGGCTGAAGCTTTCTTT
NA	TRBV20-1	TRBJ2-3	few	CSALIGGLLSSTDTQYF	TGCAGTGCCTTGATCGGAGGGCTTTTATCTAGCACAGATACGCAGTATTTT
NA	TRBV7-2	TRBJ1-4	NA	CASSLEWGSGEKLFF	TGTGCCAGCAGCTTAGAATGGGGATCAGGTGAAAAACTGTTTTTT
NA	TRBV24-1	TRBJ2-5	NA	CATRGPGGQETQYF	TGTGCCACCAGAGGTCCTGGGGGCCAAGAGACCCAGTACTTC
NA	TRBV12-3/TRBV12-4	TRBJ2-3	NA	CASSSQGGTQYF	TGTGCCAGCAGTTCCCAGGGGGGAACGCAGTATTTT
NA	TRBV4-3	TRBJ2-7	NA	CASSQVTGHTYEQYF	TGCGCCAGCAGCCAAGTAACGGGACATACCTACGAGCAGTACTTC
TRBD1	TRBV4-1	TRBJ2-4	NA	CASSPTTGTTKNIQYF	TGCGCCAGCAGCCCTACGACAGGGACAACCAAAAACATTCAGTACTTC
NA	TRBV5-6	TRBJ2-3	NA	CASSSVQVTDTQYF	TGTGCCAGCAGCTCCGTACAGGTCACAGATACGCAGTATTTT
NA	TRBV24-1	TRBJ2-1	NA	CATSGTGRWRNEQFF	TGTGCCACCAGTGGTACAGGGCGCTGGAGGAATGAGCAGTTCTTC
NA	TRBV20-1	TRBJ2-1	NA	CSASRDRGVRDSYNEQFF	TGCAGTGCTAGTCGGGATCGGGGGGTGAGGGACAGCTACAATGAGCAGTTCTTC
NA	TRBV24-1	TRBJ2-1	few	CATSDFGRGEQFF	TGTGCCACCAGTGATTTCGGAAGGGGTGAGCAGTTCTTC
TRBD2	TRBV24-1	TRBJ2-1	NA	CATSDFWRGGRNEQFF	TGTGCCACCAGTGATTTCTGGCGGGGGGGCCGCAATGAGCAGTTCTTC
NA	TRBV6-2/TRBV6-3	TRBJ2-7	few	CASSLGLPSYEQYF	TGTGCCAGCAGTCTAGGACTGCCCTCCTACGAGCAGTACTTC
NA	TRBV6-2/TRBV6-3	TRBJ2-1	few	CASSPGQKGNEQFF	TGTGCCAGCAGTCCGGGTCAGAAGGGCAATGAGCAGTTCTTC
NA	TRBV7-2	TRBJ2-7	few	CASSFRVNSYEQYF	TGTGCCAGCAGCTTCCGCGTCAACTCCTACGAGCAGTACTTC
NA	TRBV4-1	TRBJ2-4	few	CASSGDLLRDFKNIQYF	TGCGCCAGCAGTGGGGACCTCCTTAGGGACTTCAAAAACATTCAGTACTTC
TRBD2	TRBV7-9	TRBJ2-7	few	CASSLSVGEGVEQYF	TGTGCCAGCAGCTTGTCGGTGGGGGAGGGCGTGGAGCAGTACTTC
NA	TRBV20-1	TRBJ2-1	NA	CSARDVGAQTQFF	TGCAGTGCTAGAGATGTAGGGGCTCAAACGCAGTTCTTC
NA	TRBV10-3	TRBJ2-3	few	CAISEVQSTDTQYF	TGTGCCATCAGTGAAGTACAAAGCACAGATACGCAGTATTTT
NA	TRBV6-5	TRBJ1-1	few	CASSYSGGGVNTEAFF	TGTGCCAGCAGTTACTCTGGGGGAGGTGTGAACACTGAAGCTTTCTTT
NA	TRBV16	TRBJ2-7	few	CASSHRAYEQYF	TGTGCCAGCAGCCACCGGGCCTACGAGCAGTACTTC
NA	TRBV13	TRBJ2-7	NA	CASSSYAGQTYEQYF	TGTGCCAGCAGCTCATACGCGGGACAGACTTACGAGCAGTACTTC
TRBD1	TRBV7-8	TRBJ1-6	few	CASSHRGGQGLSYNSPLHF	TGTGCCAGCAGCCATAGAGGGGGACAGGGACTCTCCTATAATTCACCCCTCCACTTT
TRBD1	TRBV5-1	TRBJ2-7	few	CASSHGQDYEQYF	TGCGCCAGCAGCCATGGACAGGACTACGAGCAGTACTTC
TRBD2	TRBV9	TRBJ2-3	many	CASSAHTSTGGLSDTQYF	TGTGCCAGCAGCGCCCACACTTCGACGGGAGGGCTGTCGGATACGCAGTATTTT
NA	TRBV3-1	TRBJ2-5	NA	CASSQATTGTQETQYF	TGTGCCAGCAGCCAAGCTACGACGGGGACCCAAGAGACCCAGTACTTC
NA	TRBV5-6	TRBJ2-3	NA	CASSLARTHSTDTQYF	TGTGCCAGCAGCTTGGCCAGGACCCATAGCACAGATACGCAGTATTTT
NA	TRBV4-1	TRBJ2-7	NA	CASSQGETYEQYF	TGCGCCAGCAGCCAAGGAGAGACCTACGAGCAGTACTTC
NA	TRBV5-1	TRBJ2-5	NA	CASSLVSLQETQYF	TGCGCCAGCAGCTTGGTCAGCTTACAAGAGACCCAGTACTTC
NA	TRBV11-2	TRBJ1-6	NA	CASSFHSSYNSPLHF	TGTGCCAGCAGTTTCCACAGCTCCTATAATTCACCCCTCCACTTT
NA	TRBV24-1	TRBJ2-2	few	CATSDFGQATGELFF	TGTGCCACCAGTGATTTTGGCCAGGCGACCGGGGAGCTGTTTTTT